These T cell receptor beta chains were read from a single sample in a study of blood T cell repertoires in COVID-19. Only in-frame clones appear in the TCRdb table, and some are missing; sequencing was by immunoSEQ multiplex PCR. The sample holds some 100,000 clones, roughly nine tenths seen once. The sequencing input was peripheral blood. Receptors were obtained from a man aged 55 to 70 with acute or convalescent COVID-19. The CDR3 runs from the conserved cysteine through the conserved F or W. Each record gives: CDR3 length, clone size, D gene, J gene, V gene, CDR3 DNA, CDR3 protein. The D gene is left open where the match is weak. The size entry is marked missing in some rows and otherwise reads once, few, many or a size class.

>13|-|-|TRBJ2-5|TRBV11-2
TGTGCCAGCAGCTTTGGGTCCGGGGAGACCCAGTACTTC
CASSFGSGETQYF
>15|-|TRBD1|TRBJ1-4|TRBV7-6
TGTGCCAGCAGCTTCGGGACAGGGGTAGATGAAAAACTGTTTTTT
CASSFGTGVDEKLFF
>15|-|-|TRBJ2-7|TRBV9
TGTGCCAGCAGCGTAGCTGGGGGGTACCCCTACGAGCAGTACTTC
CASSVAGGYPYEQYF
>14|-|-|TRBJ2-2|TRBV20-1
TGCAGTGCTAGTCAGGGTTTCGGCACCGGGGAGCTGTTTTTT
CSASQGFGTGELFF
>17|-|TRBD2|TRBJ2-1|TRBV24-1
TGTGCCACCAATCCAGCAGGCTCTAGCGGGAGTCCCAATGAGCAGTTCTTC
CATNPAGSSGSPNEQFF
>17|-|TRBD1|TRBJ2-6|TRBV28
TGTGCCAGCAGTACAGGGGCACCGAACTCTGGGGCCAACGTCCTGACTTTC
CASSTGAPNSGANVLTF
>15|-|TRBD1|TRBJ1-1|TRBV19
TGTGCCAGTAGTAGCTACAGGGGGCGCAACACTGAAGCTTTCTTT
CASSSYRGRNTEAFF
>15|-|TRBD2|TRBJ2-7|TRBV5-4
TGTGCCAGCAGCTTGGGGCGGGGGACTTCCTACGAGCAGTACTTC
CASSLGRGTSYEQYF
>16|-|TRBD1|TRBJ2-1|TRBV5-1
TGCGCCAGCAGCGCGAGAGGGACAGTCTCCTACAATGAGCAGTTCTTC
CASSARGTVSYNEQFF
>13|-|-|TRBJ1-1|TRBV6-2/TRBV6-3
TGTGCCAGCAGTTACCAGGTCCTGACAGGCGCTTTCTTT
CASSYQVLTGAFF
>15|-|-|TRBJ1-1|TRBV5-1
TGCGCCAGCAGCTTTCAGGGGTCCGGGGACACTGAAGCTTTCTTT
CASSFQGSGDTEAFF
>12|few|-|TRBJ2-1|TRBV12-3/TRBV12-4
TGTGCCAGCAGTTTTGGGGGGAATGAGCAGTTCTTC
CASSFGGNEQFF
>14|-|-|TRBJ1-2|TRBV5-1
TGCGCCAGCAGCACCGAGGGTTCGGGGTATGGCTACACCTTC
CASSTEGSGYGYTF
>13|once|-|TRBJ1-3|TRBV4-1
TGCGCCAGCAGCCAAGCACTGGGAAACACCATATATTTT
CASSQALGNTIYF
>14|-|-|TRBJ2-7|TRBV2
TGTGCCAGCAGTGAAGCGGCGGGGTACTACGAGCAGTACTTC
CASSEAAGYYEQYF
>17|-|TRBD1|TRBJ2-1|TRBV4-2
TGTGCCAGCAGCCAGGGACCGGGGACAGGGGATAAAAATGAGCAGTTCTTC
CASSQGPGTGDKNEQFF
>16|-|-|TRBJ2-3|TRBV7-2
TGTGCCAGCAGCTGGTCCAAACTCCACTCCACAGATACGCAGTATTTT
CASSWSKLHSTDTQYF
>14|-|-|TRBJ2-7|TRBV11-2
TGTGCCAGCAGCTTCGGTACAGGATCCTACGAGCAGTACTTC
CASSFGTGSYEQYF
>17|-|TRBD2|TRBJ2-3|TRBV11-2
TGTGCCAGCAGCCCGCGTGGAGGTGGCGGGAGTGCAGATACGCAGTATTTT
CASSPRGGGGSADTQYF
>17|-|TRBD2|TRBJ2-2|TRBV10-3
TGTGCCATCAGTGGGGGGACTAGCGGGAGTGGCACCGGGGAGCTGTTTTTT
CAISGGTSGSGTGELFF
>16|-|TRBD1|TRBJ2-3|TRBV6-1
TGTGCCAGCAGTGAAGCGTGGACAGGCAGCACAGATACGCAGTATTTT
CASSEAWTGSTDTQYF
>12|-|-|TRBJ1-1|TRBV28
TGTGCCAGCACCGGGAGGGGGGCTGAAGCTTTCTTT
CASTGRGAEAFF
>17|once|TRBD1|TRBJ2-3|TRBV5-1
TGCGCCAGCAGCTTGGTTCGACAGGGGGCGGCGACAGATACGCAGTATTTT
CASSLVRQGAATDTQYF
>15|-|-|TRBJ1-5|TRBV19
TGTGCCAGTAGTATAGGCAGTCTTTTGGATCAGCCCCAGCATTTT
CASSIGSLLDQPQHF
>13|-|-|TRBJ1-1|TRBV11-2
TGTGCCAGCAGCCTACAGGGGAACACTGAAGCTTTCTTT
CASSLQGNTEAFF
>15|-|-|TRBJ2-3|TRBV5-1
TGCGCCAGCAGCTTGGCGGAGTGGGAGGCAGATACGCAGTATTTT
CASSLAEWEADTQYF
>17|-|TRBD2|TRBJ2-2|TRBV10-3
TGTGCCATCAACGGGGGAGGACTAGCGGGAGGCACCGGGGAGCTGTTTTTT
CAINGGGLAGGTGELFF
>16|-|TRBD2|TRBJ2-3|TRBV3-1/TRBV3-2
TGTGCCAGCAGCCAAGAGGGGGGGGGAAGCCCAGATACGCAGTATTTT
CASSQEGGGSPDTQYF
>16|-|TRBD1|TRBJ2-1|TRBV24-1
TGTGCCACCAGTGAGGGGACAGGGGGCTCCTACAATGAGCAGTTCTTC
CATSEGTGGSYNEQFF
>14|-|-|TRBJ1-2|TRBV3-1/TRBV3-2
TGTGCCAGCAGCCGGGGTGGACAGACCTATGGCTACACCTTC
CASSRGGQTYGYTF
>15|-|-|TRBJ2-2|TRBV2
TGTGCCAGCAGTTATATGGGGCGAAACACCGGGGAGCTGTTTTTT
CASSYMGRNTGELFF
>12|-|-|TRBJ1-5|TRBV19
TGTGCCAGTAGAGAGGTTCTGGGGCCCCAGCATTTT
CASREVLGPQHF
>14|-|TRBD1|TRBJ1-5|TRBV5-1
TGCGCCAGCAGCATGGGACAGGGGATGCAGCCCCAGCATTTT
CASSMGQGMQPQHF
>15|-|-|TRBJ2-3|TRBV7-8
TGTGCCAGCAGCCGCGGGGCGGGGAAGATGGATACGCAGTATTTT
CASSRGAGKMDTQYF
>14|-|-|TRBJ1-1|TRBV19
TGTGCCAGTAGTACCCTAACAGTTAACACTGAAGCTTTCTTT
CASSTLTVNTEAFF
>13|once|-|TRBJ2-7|TRBV10-3
TGTGCCATCAGTGAACGACAGTCCTACGAGCAGTACTTC
CAISERQSYEQYF
>17|few|-|TRBJ1-6|TRBV19
TGTGCCAGTAGTATACGGCGCGGAGCTGATTATAATTCACCCCTCCACTTT
CASSIRRGADYNSPLHF
>15|once|-|TRBJ1-1|TRBV6-5
TGTGCCAGCAGTTACTCGAGAGGGCAAGGGACTGAAGCTTTCTTT
CASSYSRGQGTEAFF
>14|-|-|TRBJ1-3|TRBV4-2
TGTGCCAGCAGCCAACCCGGGGGGACGCACACCATATATTTT
CASSQPGGTHTIYF
>16|-|TRBD2|TRBJ2-5|TRBV27
TGTGCCAGCAGTCTATACCCCCTAGCGGCCCAAGAGACCCAGTACTTC
CASSLYPLAAQETQYF
>18|-|-|TRBJ2-3|TRBV25-1
TGTGCCAGCAGTGCCCCTACCGGGACTCCCGGGACCGCAGATACGCAGTATTTT
CASSAPTGTPGTADTQYF
>12|-|TRBD1|TRBJ1-1|TRBV27
TGTGCCAGCAGTTCGCACAGGGGGGAAGCTTTCTTT
CASSSHRGEAFF
>14|-|-|TRBJ1-3|TRBV28
TGTGCCAGCAGGAGAACAGGCTCTGGAAACACCATATATTTT
CASRRTGSGNTIYF
>12|-|-|TRBJ1-2|TRBV7-2
TGTGCCAGCAGCTCCATTAACTATGGCTACACCTTC
CASSSINYGYTF
>14|once|TRBD1|TRBJ1-2|TRBV5-8
TGTGCCAGCAGCTCGGACAGGGCCTATGGAGGCTACACCTTC
CASSSDRAYGGYTF
>14|once|TRBD1|TRBJ1-2|TRBV5-1
TGCGCCAGCAGTCAAGGACAGGGGGGGAATGGCTACACCTTC
CASSQGQGGNGYTF
>15|-|TRBD2|TRBJ2-2|TRBV24-1
TGTGCCACCTCCGGCGGGAGGGCGGACACCGGGGAGCTGTTTTTT
CATSGGRADTGELFF
>15|-|TRBD1|TRBJ2-2|TRBV2
TGTGCCAGCCAGGGGACAGGGGGTAACACCGGGGAGCTGTTTTTT
CASQGTGGNTGELFF
>18|-|-|TRBJ2-1|TRBV3-1/TRBV3-2
TGTGCCAGCAGCCAAGCTTCGATGGACAAGAGCTCCTACAATGAGCAGTTCTTC
CASSQASMDKSSYNEQFF
>17|-|TRBD1|TRBJ1-1|TRBV28
TGTGCCAGCAGTTTCTTCCCCGGACAGGGCCTGAACACTGAAGCTTTCTTT
CASSFFPGQGLNTEAFF
>16|-|TRBD1|TRBJ1-4|TRBV7-9
TGTGCCAGCAGCTTAGGGGACAGGGGACGTAATGAAAAACTGTTTTTT
CASSLGDRGRNEKLFF
>12|-|-|TRBJ2-2|TRBV7-9
TGTGCAGGACAGCCGAACACCGGGGAGCTGTTTTTT
CAGQPNTGELFF
>15|once|-|TRBJ1-3|TRBV6-2/TRBV6-3
TGTGCCAGCAGTTACTCCCGTAATCCTGGAAACACCATATATTTT
CASSYSRNPGNTIYF
>16|-|TRBD2|TRBJ2-7|TRBV7-9
TGTGCCAGCAGCTCGACTAGCGGGAGGGCCGGGTACGAGCAGTACTTC
CASSSTSGRAGYEQYF
>15|-|TRBD1|TRBJ1-5|TRBV6-5
TGTGCCAGCAGTCCTGACAGGGAGGCCAATCAGCCCCAGCATTTT
CASSPDREANQPQHF